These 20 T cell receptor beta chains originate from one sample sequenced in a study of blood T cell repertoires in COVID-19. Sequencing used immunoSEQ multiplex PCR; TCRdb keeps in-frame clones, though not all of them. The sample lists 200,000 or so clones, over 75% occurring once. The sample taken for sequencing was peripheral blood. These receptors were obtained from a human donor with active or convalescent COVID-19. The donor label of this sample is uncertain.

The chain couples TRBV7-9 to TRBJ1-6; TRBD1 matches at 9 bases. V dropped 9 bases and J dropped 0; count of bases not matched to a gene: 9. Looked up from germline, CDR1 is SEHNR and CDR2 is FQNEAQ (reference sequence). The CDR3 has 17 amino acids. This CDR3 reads CASRTGGESSYNSPLHF. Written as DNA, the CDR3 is TGTGCCAGTCGCACAGGGGGCGAAAGCTCCTATAATTCACCCCTCCACTTT.

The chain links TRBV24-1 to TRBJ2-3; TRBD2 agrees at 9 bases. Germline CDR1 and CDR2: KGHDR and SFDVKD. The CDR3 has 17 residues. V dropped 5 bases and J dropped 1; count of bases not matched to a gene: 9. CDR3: CATSGDSGRVGTDTQYF. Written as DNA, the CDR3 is TGTGCCACCAGTGGCGATAGCGGGAGAGTCGGCACAGATACGCAGTATTTT.

The CDR3 nucleotides read TGTGCCTGCAATGAGGGGGAGGGAAACACCATATATTTT. Translating gives CACNEGEGNTIYF. The chain uses TRBV30 and TRBJ1-3, with D perhaps matching TRBD1 (6 bases). The germline V gene encodes CDR1 GTSNPN and CDR2 SVGIG (reference sequence). There are 13 residues in the CDR3. Deletions cut 6 bases from V and 4 bases from J, with 13 bases between.

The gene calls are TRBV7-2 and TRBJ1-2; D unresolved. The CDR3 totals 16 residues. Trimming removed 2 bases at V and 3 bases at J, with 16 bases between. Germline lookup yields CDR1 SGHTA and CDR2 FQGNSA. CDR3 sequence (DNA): TGTGCCAGCAGCTTATCTGCGGTTCAATACTACTATGGCTACACCTTC. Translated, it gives CASSLSAVQYYYGYTF.

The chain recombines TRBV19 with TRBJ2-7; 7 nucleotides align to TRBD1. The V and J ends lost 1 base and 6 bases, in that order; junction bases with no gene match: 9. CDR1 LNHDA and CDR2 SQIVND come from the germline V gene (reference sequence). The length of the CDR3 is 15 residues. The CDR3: CASSIAAGGNREQYF. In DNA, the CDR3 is TGTGCCAGTAGTATAGCGGCAGGGGGTAATCGCGAGCAGTACTTC.

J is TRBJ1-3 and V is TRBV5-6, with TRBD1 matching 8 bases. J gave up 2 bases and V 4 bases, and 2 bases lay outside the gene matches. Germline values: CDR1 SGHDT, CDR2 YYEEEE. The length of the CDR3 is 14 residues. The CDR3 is CASSIQGAGNTIYF. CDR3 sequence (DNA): TGTGCCAGCAGCATACAGGGGGCTGGAAACACCATATATTTT.

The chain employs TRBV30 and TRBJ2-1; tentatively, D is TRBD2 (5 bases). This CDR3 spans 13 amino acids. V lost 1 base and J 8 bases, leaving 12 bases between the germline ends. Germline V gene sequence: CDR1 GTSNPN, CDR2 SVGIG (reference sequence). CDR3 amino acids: CAWSAQNGDEQFF. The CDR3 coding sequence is TGTGCCTGGAGTGCACAGAACGGGGATGAGCAGTTCTTC.

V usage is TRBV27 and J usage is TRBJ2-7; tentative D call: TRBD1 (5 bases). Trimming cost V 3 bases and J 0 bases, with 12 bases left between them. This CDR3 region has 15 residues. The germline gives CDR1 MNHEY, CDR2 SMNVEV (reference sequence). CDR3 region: CASSFSHRSSYEQYF. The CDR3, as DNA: TGTGCCAGCAGTTTCTCGCACAGGAGCTCCTACGAGCAGTACTTC.

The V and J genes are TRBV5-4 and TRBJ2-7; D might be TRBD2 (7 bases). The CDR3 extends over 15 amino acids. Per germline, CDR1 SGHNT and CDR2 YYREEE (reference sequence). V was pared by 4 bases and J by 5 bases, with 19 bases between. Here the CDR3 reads CASSPEGGRVNEQYF. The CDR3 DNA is TGTGCCAGCAGCCCGGAGGGGGGGCGAGTGAACGAGCAGTACTTC.

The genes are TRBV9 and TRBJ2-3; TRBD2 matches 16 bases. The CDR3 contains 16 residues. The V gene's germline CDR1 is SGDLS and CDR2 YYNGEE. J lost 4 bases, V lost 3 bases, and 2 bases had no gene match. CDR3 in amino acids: CASSAGLAGGPDTQYF. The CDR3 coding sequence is TGTGCCAGCAGCGCGGGACTAGCGGGAGGGCCAGATACGCAGTATTTT.

This CDR3 reads CASSDSYEQYF. CDR3 coding DNA: TGTGCCAGTAGCGATAGCTACGAGCAGTACTTC. The chain recombines TRBV19 with TRBJ2-7, with unresolved D. V shed 6 bases and J shed 3 bases, with 6 bases lying between them. Germline CDR1 and CDR2: LNHDA and SQIVND (reference sequence). The CDR3 is made up of 11 amino acids.

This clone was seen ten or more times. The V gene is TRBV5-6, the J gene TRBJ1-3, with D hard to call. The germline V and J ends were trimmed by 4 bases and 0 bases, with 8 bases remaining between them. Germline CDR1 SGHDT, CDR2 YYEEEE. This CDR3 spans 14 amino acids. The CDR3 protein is CASSLSSSGNTIYF. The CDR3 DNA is TGTGCCAGCAGCCTGAGTAGCTCTGGAAACACCATATATTTT.

The CDR3 is CASSPGRSGTEAFF. The CDR3 region has the DNA TGCGCCAGCAGCCCGGGGAGGTCGGGCACTGAAGCTTTCTTT. The gene calls are TRBV5-1 and TRBJ1-1; D is undetermined. Germline assignment: CDR1 SGHRS and CDR2 YFSETQ. V was trimmed by 4 bases and J by 4 bases, leaving 14 bases between them. The CDR3 runs 14 residues.

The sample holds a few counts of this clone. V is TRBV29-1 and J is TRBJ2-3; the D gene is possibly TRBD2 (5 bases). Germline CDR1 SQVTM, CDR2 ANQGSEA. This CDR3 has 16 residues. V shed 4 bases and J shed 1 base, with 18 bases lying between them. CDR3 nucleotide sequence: TGCAGCGTTGTCAGGATTCGGGATTCCGGCACAGATACGCAGTATTTT. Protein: CSVVRIRDSGTDTQYF.

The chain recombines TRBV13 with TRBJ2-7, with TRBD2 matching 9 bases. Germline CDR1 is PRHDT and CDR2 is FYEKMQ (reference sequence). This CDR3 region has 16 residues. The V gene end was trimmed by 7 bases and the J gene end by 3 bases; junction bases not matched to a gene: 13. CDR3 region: CASTSRASGAIYEQYF. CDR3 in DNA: TGTGCCAGCACCTCGAGAGCTAGCGGGGCCATCTACGAGCAGTACTTC.

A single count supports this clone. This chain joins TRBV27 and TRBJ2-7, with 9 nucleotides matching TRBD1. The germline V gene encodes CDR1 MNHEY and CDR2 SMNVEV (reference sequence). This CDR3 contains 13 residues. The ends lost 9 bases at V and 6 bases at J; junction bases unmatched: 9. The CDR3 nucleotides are TGTGCCAGGCATCCGGGACAGGGATGCGAGCAGTACTTC. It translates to CARHPGQGCEQYF.

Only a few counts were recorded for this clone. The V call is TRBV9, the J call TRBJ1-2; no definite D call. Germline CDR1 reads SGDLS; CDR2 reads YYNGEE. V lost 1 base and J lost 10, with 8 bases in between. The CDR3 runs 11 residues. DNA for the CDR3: TGTGCCAGCAGCGTAAACGGAGCCTACACCTTC. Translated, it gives CASSVNGAYTF.

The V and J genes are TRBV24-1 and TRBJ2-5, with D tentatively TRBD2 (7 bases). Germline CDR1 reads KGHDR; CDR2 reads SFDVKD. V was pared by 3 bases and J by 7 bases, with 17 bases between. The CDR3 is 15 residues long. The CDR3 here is CATSDPTGGLGTQYF. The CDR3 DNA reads TGTGCCACCAGTGATCCTACGGGGGGCTTGGGGACCCAGTACTTC.

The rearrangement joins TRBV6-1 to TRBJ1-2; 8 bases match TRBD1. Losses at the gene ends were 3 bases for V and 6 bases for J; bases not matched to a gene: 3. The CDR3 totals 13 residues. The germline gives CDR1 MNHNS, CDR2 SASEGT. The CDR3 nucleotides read TGTGCCAGCAGTGACAGGGGGCGTGATGGCTACACCTTC. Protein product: CASSDRGRDGYTF.

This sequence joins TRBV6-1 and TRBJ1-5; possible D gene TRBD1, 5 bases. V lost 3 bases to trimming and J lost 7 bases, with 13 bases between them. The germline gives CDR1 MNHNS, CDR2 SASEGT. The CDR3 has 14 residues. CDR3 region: CASSDPGSEQPQHF. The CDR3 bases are TGTGCCAGCAGTGACCCAGGGTCCGAGCAGCCCCAGCATTTT.